The 18 T cell receptor beta chains below all came from one sample that was sequenced in a study of T cell responses to AZD1222 COVID-19 vaccine. Measured with immunoSEQ multiplex PCR; TCRdb has only the in-frame clones, and not every one. This sample carries about 190,000 clones, roughly 92% of them seen once, and the ten largest clones take less than 1.5%. The source was peripheral blood, collected on day 0 of AZD1222 vaccination. The receptors were gathered from an adult in good health.

J is TRBJ2-2 and V is TRBV9; the match to TRBD1 covers 7 bases. CDR3 size: 14 residues. J lost 2 bases, V lost 5 bases, and 3 bases had no gene match. Germline V gene lookup returns CDR1 SGDLS and CDR2 YYNGEE. As DNA, the CDR3 is TGTGCCAGCAGGGGGACAGTAAACACCGGGGAGCTGTTTTTT. Residues: CASRGTVNTGELFF. The whole variable domain, remainder taken from reference TRBV9 and TRBJ2-2, is DSGVTQTPKHLITATGQRVTLRCSPRSGDLSVYWYQQSLDQGLQFLIQYYNGEERAKGNILERFSAQQFPDLHSELNLSSLELGDSALYFCASRGTVNTGELFFGEGSRLTVL.

The chain couples TRBV27 to TRBJ1-4, with D possibly being TRBD1 (6 bases). With 6 bases removed from V and 3 bases from J, the gap between germline ends came to 17 bases. CDR3 length equals 16 residues. The germline gives CDR1 MNHEY, CDR2 SMNVEV (reference sequence). CDR3 coding DNA: TGTGCCAGCAGGGGACGAGGGGGGCTAGCTAATGAAAAACTGTTTTTT. Protein: CASRGRGGLANEKLFF.

This chain connects TRBV11-2 to TRBJ2-1; TRBD1 matches 7 bases. V lost 1 base, J lost 4 bases, and 10 bases stayed unmatched. Per the germline V gene, CDR1 is SGHAT and CDR2 is FQNNGV. The CDR3 is 17 amino acids. This CDR3 is CASSLAGRGQPYNEQFF. CDR3 coding DNA: TGTGCCAGCAGCTTAGCGGGTCGGGGACAGCCTTACAATGAGCAGTTCTTC.

The CDR3 reads CSVVTQESQPQHF. CDR3 DNA: TGCAGCGTTGTGACTCAGGAGTCTCAGCCCCAGCATTTT. The rearrangement uses TRBV29-1 and TRBJ1-5, with no clear D. V lost 4 bases, J lost 6 bases, and 13 bases lay in between. This CDR3 spans 13 amino acids. Germline CDR1 reads SQVTM; CDR2 reads ANQGSEA. The variable domain in full, completed from reference TRBV29-1 and TRBJ1-5, reads SAVISQKPSRDICQRGTSLTIQCQVDSQVTMMFWYRQQPGQSLTLIATANQGSEATYESGFVIDKFPISRPNLTFSTLTVSNMSPEDSSIYLCSVVTQESQPQHFGDGTRLSIL.

As concerns this clone: Within the sample, other DNA sequences also encode this same CDR3. This rearrangement joins TRBV19 to TRBJ1-2, with D tentatively TRBD1 (6 bases). The CDR3 is made up of 13 amino acids. The V gene's germline CDR1 is LNHDA and CDR2 SQIVND (reference sequence). V shed 6 bases and J shed 5 bases, with 13 bases lying between them. CDR3 nucleotide sequence: TGTGCCAGTAGCTCCGGGGGGCAGTATGGCTACACCTTC. Amino acids: CASSSGGQYGYTF.

This chain uses TRBV18 with TRBJ1-1; D gene ambiguous. V dropped 2 bases and J dropped 4 bases, with 11 bases sitting between them. Germline V lookup: CDR1 KGHSH, CDR2 LQKENI. The CDR3 consists of 14 residues. CDR3 loop: CASSPEQTSTEAFF. In nucleotides, the CDR3 is TGTGCCAGCTCACCAGAACAGACCTCCACTGAAGCTTTCTTT.

V is TRBV3-1 (or the pseudogene TRBV3-2) and J is TRBJ1-4; D remains ambiguous. Germline V gives CDR1 LGHDT, CDR2 YNNKEL (reference sequence). This CDR3 contains 15 residues. With 3 bases removed from V and 4 bases from J, the gap between germline ends came to 12 bases. The DNA of the CDR3 is TGTGCCAGCAGCCATGGTCGGTCAATTAATGAAAAACTGTTTTTT. This translates into CASSHGRSINEKLFF.

This CDR3 reads CASTQGTEKLFF. The DNA of the CDR3 is TGTGCCAGCACCCAGGGTACTGAAAAACTGTTTTTT. The chain employs TRBV6-6 and TRBJ1-4; TRBD1 is a possible D gene (5 bases). CDR3 length: 12 amino acids. In germline, CDR1 is MNHNY, CDR2 SVGAGI (reference sequence). Trimming cost V 7 bases and J 7 bases, with 10 bases left between them.

The gene calls are TRBV10-3 and TRBJ1-2; D not resolved. Germline CDR1 and CDR2: ENHRY and SYGVKD. The germline V and J ends were trimmed by 7 bases and 0 bases, with 15 bases remaining between them. This CDR3 contains 15 residues. This chain's CDR3 is CAITPGSSANYGYTF. The CDR3 bases are TGTGCCATCACCCCCGGGAGTAGTGCTAACTATGGCTACACCTTC.

This chain joins TRBV27 and TRBJ2-7; D may be TRBD1 (6 bases). The CDR3 sequence is 14 residues long. Germline CDR1 MNHEY, CDR2 SMNVEV (reference sequence). The V and J ends lost 5 bases and 3 bases respectively, with 14 bases between them. This CDR3 reads CASSKSTGNYEQYF. CDR3 nucleotide sequence: TGTGCCAGCAGTAAATCGACAGGCAACTACGAGCAGTACTTC.

The V and J genes are TRBV28 and TRBJ1-1; D is unclear. Germline V gene sequence: CDR1 MDHEN, CDR2 SYDVKM. V lost 6 bases and J 8 bases, leaving 22 bases between the germline ends. CDR3 length: 15 residues. CDR3 protein: CASRLTTHVGREAFF. The DNA for the CDR3 is TGTGCCAGCAGGCTGACGACTCACGTAGGTAGGGAAGCTTTCTTT.

The chain has TRBV18 and TRBJ1-1; the D gene is possibly TRBD1 (6 bases). The V end lost 3 bases, the J end lost 1 base, and 9 bases lay between the germline ends. The CDR3 loop spans 14 amino acids. CDR1 and CDR2 (germline): KGHSH, LQKENI. The CDR3 sequence: CASSPSQGNTEAFF. The CDR3 DNA sequence: TGTGCCAGCTCACCCTCACAGGGGAACACTGAAGCTTTCTTT.

The rearrangement links TRBV28 to TRBJ1-2, with D maybe TRBD1 (5 bases). This CDR3 region has 16 residues. CDR1 is MDHEN and CDR2 is SYDVKM in the germline V gene. Trimming shortened V by 5 bases and J by 4 bases, and 20 bases separated the two germline ends. CDR3 region: CASSTSIGQARYGYTF. CDR3 DNA: TGTGCCAGCAGTACCTCTATCGGACAAGCTCGCTATGGCTACACCTTC.

This chain uses TRBV7-9 with TRBJ2-5, with 8 bases lining up with TRBD2. CDR1 and CDR2 (germline): SEHNR, FQNEAQ (reference sequence). V shed 1 base and J 5 bases; nucleotides not matched to a gene: 6. This CDR3 comprises 15 residues. As DNA, the CDR3 is TGTGCCAGCAGCTTAGTCGCGGGGGGTTGGGAGACCCAGTACTTC. Residues: CASSLVAGGWETQYF.

This chain links TRBV6-5 with TRBJ1-2; D gene ambiguous. V was trimmed by 0 bases and J by 5 bases, leaving 13 bases between them. Per germline, CDR1 MNHEY and CDR2 SVGAGI. The length of the CDR3 is 15 residues. In nucleotides, the CDR3 is TGTGCCAGCAGTTACTCGAATCCAGCCCAATATGGCTACACCTTC. This translates into CASSYSNPAQYGYTF.

The chain couples TRBV30 to TRBJ1-5; D is possibly TRBD1 (5 bases). Germline CDR1 reads GTSNPN; CDR2 reads SVGIG (reference sequence). Trimming shortened V by 2 bases and J by 3 bases, and 14 bases separated the two germline ends. The length of the CDR3 is 15 residues. Here the CDR3 reads CAWSPRQPINQPQHF. The CDR3 region has the DNA TGTGCCTGGAGTCCGAGACAGCCAATCAATCAGCCCCAGCATTTT. Based on the CDR3 plus reference TRBV30 and TRBJ1-5, the full variable domain is SQTIHQWPATLVQPVGSPLSLECTVEGTSNPNLYWYRQAAGRGLQLLFYSVGIGQISSEVPQNLSASRPQDRQFILSSKKLLLSDSGFYLCAWSPRQPINQPQHFGDGTRLSIL.

The V gene is TRBV11-2, the J gene TRBJ1-3; unclear D gene. CDR1 and CDR2 from the germline V gene are SGHAT and FQNNGV. Trimming left V 5 bases short and J 0 bases short, with 8 bases between. The CDR3 loop spans 14 amino acids. In DNA, the CDR3 is TGTGCCAGCAGCCGGACGGTCTCTGGAAACACCATATATTTT. Translation: CASSRTVSGNTIYF.

The V gene is TRBV6-4, the J gene TRBJ1-2; D uncertain. The CDR3 has 13 amino acids. Trimming left V 0 bases short and J 9 bases short, with 11 bases between. Looked up from germline, CDR1 is MRHNA and CDR2 is SNTAGT. CDR3 amino acids: CASSDSWGGRYTF. Written as DNA, the CDR3 is TGTGCCAGCAGTGACTCATGGGGAGGCCGCTACACCTTC.